What follows are 3 T cell receptor beta chains derived from one specimen sequenced in a study of cytomegalovirus exposure and HLA in healthy donors. Researchers ran the PCR with 60 Vbeta and 13 Jbeta primers. Sequencing used immunoSEQ multiplex PCR; TCRdb keeps in-frame clones, though not all of them. The table records under 200,000 clones, around 75% of them present only once. The material sequenced was PBMCs. These TCRs come from a male donor in good health and CMV-seronegative.

This chain uses TRBV10-3 with TRBJ1-5, with 9 bases fitting TRBD1. Germline CDR1 and CDR2: ENHRY and SYGVKD. The CDR3 is made up of 14 amino acids. J lost 10 bases, V lost 0 bases, and 4 bases had no gene match. The chain's CDR3 is CAISESTGGSPQHF. For the CDR3, the DNA is TGTGCCATCAGTGAGTCGACAGGGGGTAGCCCCCAGCATTTT.

The table lists this clone with a few counts. V gene TRBV29-1 combines with J gene TRBJ2-1; D perhaps matches TRBD2 (5 bases). The germline V gene encodes CDR1 SQVTM and CDR2 ANQGSEA. Trimming took 3 bases from V and 1 from J, leaving 16 bases between them. The CDR3 has 16 residues. For the CDR3, the DNA is TGCAGCGTTGACGGGGTATTGGGTCAGTCCTACAATGAGCAGTTCTTC. Its protein product is CSVDGVLGQSYNEQFF.

The chain links TRBV11-1 to TRBJ2-2; 7 nucleotides match TRBD1. The length of the CDR3 is 15 residues. Germline CDR1 and CDR2: SGHAT and FQDESV (reference sequence). After removal of 2 bases from V and 4 bases from J, the junction contained 4 bases not matched to a gene. In DNA, the CDR3 is TGTGCCAGCAGCTTAAGGGGGCGCGGCACCGGGGAGCTGTTTTTT. This translates into CASSLRGRGTGELFF. The full variable domain, completed using reference TRBV11-1 and TRBJ2-2, is EAEVAQSPRYKITEKSQAVAFWCDPISGHATLYWYRQILGQGPELLVQFQDESVVDDSQLPKDRFSAERLKGVDSTLKIQPAELGDSAMYLCASSLRGRGTGELFFGEGSRLTVL.